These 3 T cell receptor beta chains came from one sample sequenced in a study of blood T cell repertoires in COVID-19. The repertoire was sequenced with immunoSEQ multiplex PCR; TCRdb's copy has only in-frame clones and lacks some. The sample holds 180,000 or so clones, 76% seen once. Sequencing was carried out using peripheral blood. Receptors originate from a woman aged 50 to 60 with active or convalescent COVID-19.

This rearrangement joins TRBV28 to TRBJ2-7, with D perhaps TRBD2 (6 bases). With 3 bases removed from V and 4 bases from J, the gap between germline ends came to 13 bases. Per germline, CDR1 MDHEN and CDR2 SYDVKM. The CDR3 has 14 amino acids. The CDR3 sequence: CASSFSSGGYEQYF. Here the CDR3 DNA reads TGTGCCAGCAGTTTTAGTAGCGGTGGGTACGAGCAGTACTTC.

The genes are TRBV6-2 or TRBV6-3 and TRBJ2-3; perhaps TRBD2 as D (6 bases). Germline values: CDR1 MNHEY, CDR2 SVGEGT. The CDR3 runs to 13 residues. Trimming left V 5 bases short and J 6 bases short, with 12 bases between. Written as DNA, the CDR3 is TGTGCCAGCAGTCGACGGAGGGATGATACGCAGTATTTT. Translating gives CASSRRRDDTQYF.

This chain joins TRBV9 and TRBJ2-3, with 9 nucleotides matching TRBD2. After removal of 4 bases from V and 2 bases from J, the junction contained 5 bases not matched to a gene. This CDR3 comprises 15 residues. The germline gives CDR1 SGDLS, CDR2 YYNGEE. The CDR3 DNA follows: TGTGCCAGCAGCACCGGACTAGCGCCCACAGATACGCAGTATTTT. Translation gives CASSTGLAPTDTQYF.